The source of this TCR beta chain is a study of blood T cell repertoires in COVID-19. The CDR3 covers 15 residues. V lost 0 bases, J lost 2 bases, and 11 bases lay in between. CDR1 is SGHDT and CDR2 is YYEEEE in the germline V gene. Clones were read by immunoSEQ multiplex PCR, and TCRdb kept only the in-frame ones, dropping some. The sample lists about 170,000 clones; about 80% were seen once. What was sequenced was PBMCs or T cells enriched from blood (not recorded which). This receptor was taken from a woman aged 65 to 85 in a cohort exposed to, infected with or recovered from COVID-19 (not recorded which). The rearrangement links TRBV5-6 to TRBJ2-5, with D possibly TRBD2 on 5 matching bases. The CDR3 coding sequence is TGTGCCAGCAGCTTGGTCGGGCTAGCTCAAGAGACCCAGTACTTC. It codes for CASSLVGLAQETQYF.